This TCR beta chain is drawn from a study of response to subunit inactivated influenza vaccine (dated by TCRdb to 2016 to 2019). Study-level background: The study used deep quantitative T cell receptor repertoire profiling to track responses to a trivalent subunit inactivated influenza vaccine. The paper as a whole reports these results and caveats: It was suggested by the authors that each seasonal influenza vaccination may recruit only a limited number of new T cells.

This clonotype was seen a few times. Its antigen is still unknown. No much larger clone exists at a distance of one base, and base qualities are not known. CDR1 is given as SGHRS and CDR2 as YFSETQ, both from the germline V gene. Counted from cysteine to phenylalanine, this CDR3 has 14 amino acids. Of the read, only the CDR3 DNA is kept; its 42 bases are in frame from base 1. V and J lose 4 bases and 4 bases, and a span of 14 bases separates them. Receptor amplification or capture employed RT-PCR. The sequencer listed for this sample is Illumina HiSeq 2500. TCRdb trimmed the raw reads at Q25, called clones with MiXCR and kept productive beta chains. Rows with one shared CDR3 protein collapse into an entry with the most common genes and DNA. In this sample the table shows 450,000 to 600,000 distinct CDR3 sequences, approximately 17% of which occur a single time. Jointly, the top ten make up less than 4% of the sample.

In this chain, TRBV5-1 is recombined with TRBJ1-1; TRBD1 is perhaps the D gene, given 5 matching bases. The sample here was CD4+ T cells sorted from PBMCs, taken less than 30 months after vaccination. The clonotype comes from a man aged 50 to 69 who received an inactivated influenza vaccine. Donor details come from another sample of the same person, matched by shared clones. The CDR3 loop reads CASSPPRGGTEAFF. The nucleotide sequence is TGCGCCAGCAGCCCACCGCGGGGGGGCACTGAAGCTTTCTTT.